Below, 12 T cell receptor beta chains from the same sample are listed, as sequenced in a study of blood T cell repertoires in COVID-19 (dated by TCRdb to about 2020). The library relied on the immunoSEQ multiplex PCR assay. Held by TCRdb, this immuneACCESS table contains in-frame sequences only and omits some clones. Under half of the omission traces to an unresolved V gene where checked; the cause of the rest is unknown. In this sample the table shows about 230,000 clones, approximately 80% of which occur a single time. The leading ten clones occupy 25% to 35% of the sample. What was sequenced was peripheral blood. These receptors were obtained from a man in his forties with acute or convalescent COVID-19.

The CDR3 loop is CASSFDRATNYGYTF. CDR3 bases: TGCGCCAGCAGCTTTGACAGGGCCACTAACTATGGCTACACCTTC. The V and J genes are TRBV5-1 and TRBJ1-2; 7 bases are a match to TRBD1. With V trimmed by 2 bases and J by 0 bases, 4 bases remained unmatched. The germline gives CDR1 SGHRS, CDR2 YFSETQ. The CDR3 covers 15 residues. Complete variable domain (other parts from reference TRBV5-1 and TRBJ1-2): KAGVTQTPRYLIKTRGQQVTLSCSPISGHRSVSWYQQTPGQGLQFLFEYFSETQRNKGNFPGRFSGRQFSNSRSEMNVSTLELGDSALYLCASSFDRATNYGYTFGSGTRLTVV.

V gene TRBV4-2 combines with J gene TRBJ2-2; 11 bases fit TRBD2. V shed 0 bases, J shed 6 bases, and the junction held 6 bases outside the gene matches. The CDR3 contains 17 residues. CDR1 LGHNA and CDR2 YNFKEQ come from the germline V gene. The CDR3, as DNA: TGTGCCAGCAGCCAAGAGTCGATAGCGGGAGGGGCCGGGGAGCTGTTTTTT. It yields the protein CASSQESIAGGAGELFF.

DNA of the CDR3: TGTGCCAGCAGCCACGAGGGGGCAGGCACTGAAGCTTTCTTT. Its protein product is CASSHEGAGTEAFF. The chain combines TRBV3-1 (or the pseudogene TRBV3-2) with TRBJ1-1; 7 bases map to TRBD1. J was trimmed by 4 bases and V by 3 bases; bases with no gene match: 5. The CDR3 runs to 14 residues. Germline-derived CDR1 and CDR2 are LGHDT and YNNKEL (reference sequence).

The chain is built from TRBV6-6 and TRBJ2-6, with D unresolved. The CDR3 extends over 15 amino acids. Trimming took 1 base from V and 12 from J, leaving 16 bases between them. Germline-derived CDR1 and CDR2 are MNHNY and SVGAGI (reference sequence). The CDR3 loop is CASSYWPGSRSVLTF. The CDR3 DNA reads TGTGCCAGCAGTTACTGGCCGGGTTCGCGTAGCGTCCTGACTTTC.

The rearrangement uses TRBV5-1 and TRBJ1-6, with 12 positions matching TRBD1. CDR1 and CDR2 from the germline V gene are SGHRS and YFSETQ. After removal of 2 bases from V and 7 bases from J, the junction contained 1 base not matched to a gene. CDR3 length: 15 residues. The CDR3 here is CASSLGTGGNSPLHF. CDR3 bases: TGCGCCAGCAGCTTAGGGACAGGGGGCAATTCACCCCTCCACTTT.

The V gene is TRBV12-3 or TRBV12-4, the J gene TRBJ2-1, with D unclear. CDR3 size: 12 residues. Trimming took 3 bases from V and 9 from J, leaving 9 bases between them. The CDR3 sequence: CASSFHTVEQFF. The DNA for the CDR3 is TGTGCCAGCAGTTTTCATACAGTTGAGCAGTTCTTC.

A note on this clone: This same CDR3 is encoded by further DNA sequences in the sample. The chain carries TRBV29-1 and TRBJ2-7; weak D call: TRBD1 (6 bases). The V gene's germline CDR1 is SQVTM and CDR2 ANQGSEA. The CDR3 is made up of 12 amino acids. Trimming removed 6 bases at V and 2 bases at J, with 11 bases between. CDR3 loop: CSVLGQAYEQYF. The CDR3 DNA follows: TGCAGCGTCTTGGGACAAGCCTACGAGCAGTACTTC.

This clone was observed a single time. The chain recombines TRBV5-6 with TRBJ1-5, with D maybe TRBD1 (5 bases). CDR3 size: 17 residues. The V end lost 5 bases, the J end lost 0 bases, and 18 bases lay between the germline ends. Germline assignment: CDR1 SGHDT and CDR2 YYEEEE. The CDR3 DNA reads TGTGCCAGCAGTCGGGGGTCGGGCGGGACTAGCAATCAGCCCCAGCATTTT. Amino acids: CASSRGSGGTSNQPQHF.

V and J are TRBV9 and TRBJ1-4; TRBD1 matches at 8 bases. J gave up 6 bases and V 4 bases, and 17 bases lay outside the gene matches. From germline, CDR1 is SGDLS and CDR2 YYNGEE. The CDR3 sequence is 18 residues long. The DNA for the CDR3 is TGTGCCAGCAGCTCAAGTATTCCGAGAGGGGACAGGTATGAAAAACTGTTTTTT. As protein: CASSSSIPRGDRYEKLFF.

The rearrangement uses TRBV2 and TRBJ2-3; D may be TRBD1 (5 bases). This CDR3 has 16 amino acids. Germline CDR1 and CDR2: SNHLY and FYNNEI. Trimming took off 7 bases at V and 1 base at J, with 18 bases between the two ends. As DNA, the CDR3 is TGTGCCAGCACCCCAGGGATACCACCAGGCACAGATACGCAGTATTTT. Translating it yields CASTPGIPPGTDTQYF.

The rearrangement joins TRBV5-1 to TRBJ2-3; TRBD2 matches 13 bases. Germline values: CDR1 SGHRS, CDR2 YFSETQ. The trim removed 5 bases at V and 2 bases at J, leaving 8 bases unmatched. The CDR3 has 17 amino acids. CDR3 bases: TGCGCCAGCAGTCTGGGACTAGCGGGACTGTCCACAGATACGCAGTATTTT. Translating gives CASSLGLAGLSTDTQYF.

The chain uses TRBV5-1 and TRBJ1-1; tentative D call: TRBD1 (5 bases). The CDR3 loop spans 14 amino acids. The V end lost 5 bases, the J end lost 3 bases, and 14 bases lay between the germline ends. Germline CDR1 SGHRS, CDR2 YFSETQ. The CDR3 DNA reads as TGCGCCAGCAGTTCGCGGCCGGGGGACACTGAAGCTTTCTTT. It is translated as CASSSRPGDTEAFF.